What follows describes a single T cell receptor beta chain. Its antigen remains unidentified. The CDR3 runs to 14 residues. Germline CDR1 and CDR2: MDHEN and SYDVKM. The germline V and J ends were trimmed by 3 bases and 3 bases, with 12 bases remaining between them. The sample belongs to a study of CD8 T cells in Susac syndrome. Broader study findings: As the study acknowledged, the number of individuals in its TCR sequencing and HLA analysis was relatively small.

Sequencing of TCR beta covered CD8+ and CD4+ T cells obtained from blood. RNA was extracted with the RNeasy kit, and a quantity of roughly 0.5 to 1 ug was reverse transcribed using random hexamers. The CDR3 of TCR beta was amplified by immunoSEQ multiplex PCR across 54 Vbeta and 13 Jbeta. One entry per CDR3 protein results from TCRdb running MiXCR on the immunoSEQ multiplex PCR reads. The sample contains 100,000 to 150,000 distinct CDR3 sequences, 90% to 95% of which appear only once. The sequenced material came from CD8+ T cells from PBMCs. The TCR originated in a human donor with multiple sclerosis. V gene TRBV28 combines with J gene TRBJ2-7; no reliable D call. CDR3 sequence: CASSFAGLGYEQYF. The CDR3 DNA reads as TGTGCCAGCAGTTTCGCCGGTCTCGGCTACGAGCAGTACTTC.